A single sample gave rise to the 13 T cell receptor beta chains below, sequenced in a study of blood T cells in healthy people across ages. It was with a sample-barcoded 5' primer and a J-beta primer mix that a second PCR of about 6 to 12 cycles was run. TCRdb redid the calling of the 5' RACE reads with MiXCR, one entry per CDR3 protein. The sample has about 800,000 distinct CDR3 sequences; 25% are singletons. Another study also made use of these data, one on T cells of mothers and their children.

Sequenced material: blood. Receptors were obtained from a boy aged 10-17 years in good health.

In this sample, this clonotype turned up a few times. This sequence joins TRBV4-2 and TRBJ2-5; 10 bases line up with TRBD2. The DNA end lines up better with TRBJ2-7; the J call may be wrong. Germline V CDR1 and CDR2: LGHNA, YNFKEQ. This CDR3 region has 15 residues. In DNA, the CDR3 is TGTGCCAGCAGCCAACCTAGCGGGAGTGGTTACGAGCAGTACTTC. Translation gives CASSQPSGSGYEQYF.

This clonotype has only a few counts. This chain uses TRBV5-1 with TRBJ2-5; unclear D gene. The end of the DNA fits TRBJ2-7 better, so the J call may be wrong. This CDR3 is 15 amino acids long. CDR1 and CDR2 from the germline V gene are SGHRS and YFSETQ. CDR3 sequence (DNA): TGCGCCAGCAGCTTGGGGGTTTCAGTGAGCTACGAGCAGTACTTC. Residues: CASSLGVSVSYEQYF.

The genes are TRBV28 and TRBJ1-6; TRBD1 might be the D (6 bases). V lost 7 bases, J lost 5 bases, and 18 bases lay in between. Germline V gene data show CDR1 as MDHEN and CDR2 as SYDVKM. The CDR3 is 16 amino acids. The CDR3 protein is CASNPNRRTDNSPLHF. The CDR3 bases are TGTGCCAGCAACCCAAATCGGAGGACAGATAATTCACCCCTCCACTTT.

The chain recombines TRBV29-1 with TRBJ1-4; D is uncertain. CDR1 is SQVTM and CDR2 is ANQGSEA in the germline V gene. This CDR3 spans 17 amino acids. V was pared by 4 bases and J by 6 bases, with 24 bases between. CDR3 sequence: CSVVTRWGSGTDEKLFF. The CDR3 DNA follows: TGCAGCGTTGTGACTCGTTGGGGTTCGGGCACTGATGAAAAACTGTTTTTT.

The V and J genes are TRBV20-1 and TRBJ2-1; possibly TRBD1 for D (6 bases). CDR1 and CDR2 (germline): DFQATT, SNEGSKA (reference sequence). Trimming removed 3 bases at V and 0 bases at J, with 18 bases between. The CDR3 covers 17 residues. CDR3 sequence: CSARDSNRDVSYNEQFF. DNA for the CDR3: TGCAGTGCTAGGGACTCCAACAGGGATGTCTCCTACAATGAGCAGTTCTTC.

In its sample, this clonotype was seen a few times. The junction shows a germline mismatch at one end, possibly a read error. J is TRBJ2-4 and V is TRBV11-3, with 7 bases identical to TRBD1. This CDR3 contains 13 residues. Looked up from germline, CDR1 is SGHNT and CDR2 is YENEEA. The CDR3 coding sequence is TGTGCCAGCAGCTCCTTAGGGGACAGTCTGTCCTTTTTC. It codes for CASSSLGDSLSFF.

The chain is built from TRBV28 and TRBJ1-5; 8 bases are a match to TRBD1. The germline V gene has CDR1 MDHEN and CDR2 SYDVKM. V gave up 6 bases and J gave up 4 bases; unmatched junction bases: 11. This CDR3 has 16 amino acids. The DNA for the CDR3 is TGTGCCAGCAGAGCCACCTGGACAGGGCCAAATCAGCCCCAGCATTTT. Protein product: CASRATWTGPNQPQHF.

This clonotype was recorded a few times. The rearrangement links TRBV30 to TRBJ1-4; D is unresolved. Germline lookup yields CDR1 GTSNPN and CDR2 SVGIG (reference sequence). V was clipped by 1 base and J by 7 bases, with 10 bases between them. The CDR3 has 13 amino acids. CDR3 protein: CAWSGRPAEKLFF. Written as DNA, the CDR3 is TGTGCCTGGAGTGGTCGCCCTGCTGAAAAACTGTTTTTT.

The chain couples TRBV14 to TRBJ2-1, with D possibly TRBD1 on 6 matching bases. TRBJ2-5 explains the end of the DNA better; the J call may be wrong. The CDR3 is 16 residues long. From germline, CDR1 is SGHDN and CDR2 FVKESK. The DNA for the CDR3 is TGTGCCAGCAGCCATCGGGAAACAGGGTGGCAAGAGACCCAGTACTTC. Translated, it gives CASSHRETGWQETQYF.

This chain connects TRBV7-8 to TRBJ2-3, with no clear D. CDR1 and CDR2 (germline): SGHVS, FQNEAQ. CDR3 length: 17 amino acids. V lost 5 bases and J 2 bases, leaving 20 bases between the germline ends. This CDR3 reads CASSRPRGNNPTDTQYF. CDR3 coding DNA: TGTGCCAGCAGCCGTCCCAGAGGAAATAATCCCACAGATACGCAGTATTTT.

This clonotype was seen only a few times. V and J are TRBV6-5 and TRBJ2-1, with a possible D match to TRBD2 (6 bases). V shed 0 bases and J shed 3 bases, with 15 bases lying between them. This CDR3 is built from 17 residues. Per the germline V gene, CDR1 is MNHEY and CDR2 is SVGAGI. CDR3 coding DNA: TGTGCCAGCAGTTACTCGCCGAGTAGCGGCATCTACAATGAGCAGTTCTTC. Translated, it gives CASSYSPSSGIYNEQFF.

The rearrangement uses TRBV2 and TRBJ2-3; D possibly corresponds to TRBD1 (5 bases). Trimming pared 3 bases from V and 5 bases from J, leaving 15 bases between. The CDR3 covers 15 residues. Per the germline V gene, CDR1 is SNHLY and CDR2 is FYNNEI. The CDR3, as DNA: TGTGCCAGCAGTGACTCGCAGGCTAGGGGAGATACGCAGTATTTT. Translating gives CASSDSQARGDTQYF.

The chain joins TRBV28 to TRBJ2-1; 7 bases align to TRBD1. J lost 15 bases, V lost 7 bases, and 24 bases had no gene match. The CDR3 totals 16 residues. The germline V gene encodes CDR1 MDHEN and CDR2 SYDVKM. CDR3 in DNA: TGTGCCAGCACCTCTTCCCAGGGCAGGACAGGTCTAATGCGGTTCTTC. Protein: CASTSSQGRTGLMRFF.